The present TCR beta chain was sequenced within a study of response to subunit inactivated influenza vaccine. TCRdb analysed the RT-PCR reads with MiXCR anew, one entry per CDR3 protein. The sample lists under 950,000 distinct CDR3 sequences; 21% were seen once. In its sample, this clonotype was seen once. Trimming took 1 base from V and 2 from J, leaving 9 bases between them. Germline CDR1 and CDR2: LNHDA and SQIVND (reference sequence). The CDR3 spans 15 residues. The sample consisted of PBMCs from blood, taken 4 to 6 days after vaccination. The V call is TRBV19, the J call TRBJ2-1; TRBD1 is a possible D gene (5 bases). This TCR derives from a man in his forties or fifties who received an inactivated influenza vaccine. CDR3 protein: CASSIAVGAYNEQFF. CDR3 bases: TGTGCCAGTAGTATAGCGGTAGGGGCCTACAATGAGCAGTTCTTC.